This record covers a single T cell receptor beta chain. The target antigen is unknown. Blood sampling took place at baseline, cycle 4 day 1, and cycle 7 day 1. The CDR3 loop spans 15 amino acids. Germline CDR1 and CDR2: LNHDA and SQIVND (reference sequence). Between the trimmed V and J ends, which lost 3 bases and 0 bases, there was a span of 8 bases. TCRdb's table, derived via immunoSEQ multiplex PCR, lists solely in-frame clones and lacks some. Found here are about 48,000 clones, 85% to 90% of them singletons; the top ten hold around half. This entry is derived from a study of OX40 agonist ivuxolimab in advanced cancers. Study information: Hepatocellular carcinoma, melanoma, renal cell or head and neck cancer was diagnosed in the dose-escalation patients.

Findings of the study overall: Relative to CD4+, CD8+ T cells held more expanded clones on average.

Specimen: CD4+ or CD8+ T cells sorted from blood, collected in a trial of the OX40 agonist ivuxolimab. The chain employs TRBV19 and TRBJ2-2; D may be TRBD1 (6 bases). This TCR derives from an adult with an advanced solid tumor such as melanoma, head and neck, liver or kidney cancer. The CDR3, as DNA: TGTGCCAGTAGTATGTGGGACACGAACACCGGGGAGCTGTTTTTT. Protein: CASSMWDTNTGELFF.